This note documents a single T cell receptor beta chain sequence. Antigen: not known. This entry belongs to a study of monozygotic twins with inflammatory bowel disease. Overall study results and limits: Between concordant and discordant twins, repertoire similarity failed to differ, a result that limited power may explain. No discrimination was achieved between different T cell subtypes.

CDR1 and CDR2 (germline): SGHVS, FNYEAQ. The CDR3 is 15 amino acids. Following a re-call of the 5' RACE reads, TCRdb has one entry per CDR3 protein and lacks DNA. The sample table includes roughly 320,000 distinct CDR3 sequences. Sequencing was carried out using blood. The chain employs TRBV7-6 and TRBJ2-7; TCRdb's assignment of TRBD1 cannot be checked, as there is no DNA. The receptor's source is a human donor with ulcerative colitis or Crohn's disease, or a healthy co-twin of an affected twin (not recorded which). CDR3 in amino acids: CASSFTPIGGSEQYF. Supplemented by reference TRBV7-6 and TRBJ2-7, the full variable domain reads GAGVSQSPRYKVTKRGQDVALRCDPISGHVSLYWYRQALGQGPEFLTYFNYEAQQDKSGLPNDRFSAERPEGSISTLTIQRTEQRDSAMYRCASSFTPIGGSEQYFGPGTRLTVT.